The rows below give T cell receptor beta chains drawn from one sample of a study of cytomegalovirus exposure and HLA in healthy donors. The data were produced by immunoSEQ multiplex PCR, yet TCRdb's version contains in-frame clones alone and is incomplete. The sample lists some 180,000 clones, about 77% occurring once. The sequenced sample was PBMCs. The origin of the receptors is a female donor in good health and CMV-seronegative. CDR3s include the opening cysteine and the closing phenylalanine or tryptophan. The D gene is left open where the match is weak. The listing skips clone size in some rows; elsewhere it reads once, few, many or a size class.

TRBJ2-1,few,TRBV9,TRBD2,TGTGCCAGCAGCGTCAATCTCGGACTAGCGGAATCTAAAGACTACAATGAGCAGTTCTTC,CASSVNLGLAESKDYNEQFF
TRBJ1-1,NA,TRBV5-6,NA,TGTGCCAGCAGCACTATAAACACTGAAGCTTTCTTT,CASSTINTEAFF
TRBJ2-7,few,TRBV28,TRBD1,TGTGCCAGCAGCTACGACAGGGAATACGAGCAGTACTTC,CASSYDREYEQYF
TRBJ2-5,NA,TRBV6-5,NA,TGTGCCAGCAGTTTAGGGGCTAGAGACGAGACCCAGTACTTC,CASSLGARDETQYF
TRBJ1-1,few,TRBV6-5,NA,TGTGCCAGCAGTTCCTACCGGGGGGTGGGAGCTGAAGCTTTCTTT,CASSSYRGVGAEAFF
TRBJ1-5,NA,TRBV2,TRBD1,TGTGCCAGCAGAAAAGACAGGGGTCAGCCCCAGCATTTT,CASRKDRGQPQHF
TRBJ2-1,NA,TRBV5-6,TRBD2,TGTGCCAGCAGCCTGCTAGCGGGGGCCACCTACAATGAGCAGTTCTTC,CASSLLAGATYNEQFF
TRBJ1-1,once,TRBV6-1,TRBD1,TGTGCCAGCAGGACAGGGCAGTACACTGAAGCTTTCTTT,CASRTGQYTEAFF
TRBJ2-7,many,TRBV5-1,TRBD2,TGCGCCAGCAGCTTGGAGAGCGGGGGGGACTACGAGCAGTACTTC,CASSLESGGDYEQYF
TRBJ2-1,NA,TRBV7-8,TRBD2,TGTGCCAGCAGCTTAAAGTCTTTGGGGACTAGGAGAAATGAGCAGTTCTTC,CASSLKSLGTRRNEQFF
TRBJ1-2,NA,TRBV9,TRBD1,TGTGCCAGCAGCAGACAGGGACAGCTTTCGGGCTACACCTTC,CASSRQGQLSGYTF
TRBJ2-3,NA,TRBV2,NA,TGTGCCAGCAGTCCGACAATAGGTACGCAGTATTTT,CASSPTIGTQYF
TRBJ2-1,NA,TRBV4-2,TRBD2,TGTGCCAGCAGCCAAGATCCAAAAGCGGGGGAGGGGAATGAGCAGTTCTTC,CASSQDPKAGEGNEQFF
TRBJ1-6,NA,TRBV5-4,TRBD1,TGTGCCAGCAGCTTGGGACAGGGGGTTTGGTCACCCCTCCACTTT,CASSLGQGVWSPLHF
TRBJ2-5,NA,TRBV7-6,TRBD2,TGTGCCAGCAGCCCAGCGGGAGGTCGGGAGACCCAGTACTTC,CASSPAGGRETQYF
TRBJ2-1,NA,TRBV19,TRBD2,TGTGCCAGTACCCGGTCGGGGGGGTGGACCTACAATGAGCAGTTCTTC,CASTRSGGWTYNEQFF
TRBJ2-1,NA,TRBV18,TRBD1,TGTGCCAGCTCATCCGACAGGGACAAAGGATGGCAGTTCTTC,CASSSDRDKGWQFF
TRBJ2-2,NA,TRBV2,TRBD1,TGTGCCAGCAGTCGGACAGGCACCGGGGAGCTGTTTTTT,CASSRTGTGELFF
TRBJ2-1,NA,TRBV14,TRBD2,TGTGCCAGCAGCCAAGTGCCGGGACTAGGTACCAATGAGCAGTTCTTC,CASSQVPGLGTNEQFF
TRBJ1-6,NA,TRBV10-3,TRBD1,TGTGCCATCAGGCCGACAGGGGGCGATAATTCACCCCTCCACTTT,CAIRPTGGDNSPLHF
TRBJ2-7,NA,TRBV9,NA,TGTGCCAGCAGCGTAGGGGTTAGCGGCTCCTACGAGCAGTACTTC,CASSVGVSGSYEQYF
TRBJ2-1,few,TRBV15,TRBD2,TGTGCCACCAGCAGAGAAGTATCAGGGAGGGATGAGCAGTTCTTC,CATSREVSGRDEQFF
TRBJ2-5,few,TRBV6-5,NA,TGTGCCAGCAGTTACAGTCTATTCCAAGAGACCCAGTACTTC,CASSYSLFQETQYF
TRBJ2-4,NA,TRBV30,TRBD2,TGTGCGTGTCGAGCGGGGCTCGGACTAGCGGGAGGGGCCAAAAACATTCAGTACTTC,CACRAGLGLAGGAKNIQYF
TRBJ1-3,NA,TRBV11-2,NA,TGTGCCAGCAGCTGGAACAGGGTTTTGTCTGGAAACACCATATATTTT,CASSWNRVLSGNTIYF
TRBJ2-3,once,TRBV6-5,NA,TGTGCCAGCAGTTACGGACTCAGCACAGATACGCAGTATTTT,CASSYGLSTDTQYF
TRBJ2-1,NA,TRBV9,NA,TGTGCCAGCAGCGTAGTAGGGGGAGGGCCCCGATACAATGAGCAGTTCTTC,CASSVVGGGPRYNEQFF
TRBJ2-5,NA,TRBV2,TRBD2,TGTGCCAGCATGATAGCGGGGGGTATTCTAGAGACCCAGTACTTC,CASMIAGGILETQYF
TRBJ2-3,NA,TRBV12-5,NA,TGTGCTAGTGGTCGGGGTACAGATACGCAGTATTTT,CASGRGTDTQYF
TRBJ1-1,NA,TRBV5-1,NA,TGCGCCAGCAGCACGGACAGCTTGAACACTGAAGCTTTCTTT,CASSTDSLNTEAFF
TRBJ1-3,once,TRBV29-1,NA,TGCAGCGTTTCAGCGACCCCGGGGGACCCTGGAAACACCATATATTTT,CSVSATPGDPGNTIYF
TRBJ2-1,NA,TRBV11-3,TRBD2,TGTGCCAGCAGCTCAGTTACCGGGGGGGCAGGTGAGCAGTTCTTC,CASSSVTGGAGEQFF
TRBJ2-7,NA,TRBV7-8,TRBD2,TGTGCCAGCACCTTAGCGGCGGGAGGACACTACGAGCAGTACTTC,CASTLAAGGHYEQYF
TRBJ1-2,few,TRBV28,NA,TGTGCCAGCAGTTTAATTCGGGATACCTATGGCTACACCTTC,CASSLIRDTYGYTF
TRBJ1-1,NA,TRBV5-1,NA,TGCGCCAGCAGCGATCCCCGACAGGAAAACACTGAAGCTTTCTTT,CASSDPRQENTEAFF
TRBJ1-1,NA,TRBV9,TRBD1,TGTGCCAGCAGCGCCAGGGGGGCTGAGAACACTGAAGCTTTCTTT,CASSARGAENTEAFF
TRBJ2-7,few,TRBV27,TRBD1,TGTGCCAGCAGCCGGACAGGGGGCTATTACGAGCAGTACTTC,CASSRTGGYYEQYF
TRBJ2-1,NA,TRBV19,NA,TGTGCCAGTAGTCGGACCGGGAGCTTCGGGTACAATGAGCAGTTCTTC,CASSRTGSFGYNEQFF
TRBJ2-7,NA,TRBV6-5,NA,TGTGCCAGCAGTTACTCAGGGGTAGAAAGGTCCTACGAGCAGTACTTC,CASSYSGVERSYEQYF
TRBJ2-1,once,TRBV5-1,NA,TGCGCCAGCAGCTTGGATTCATACAATGAGCAGTTCTTC,CASSLDSYNEQFF
TRBJ2-3,NA,TRBV5-1,TRBD2,TGCGCCAGCAGCAGGACTAGCGGGCCCACAGATACGCAGTATTTT,CASSRTSGPTDTQYF
TRBJ2-5,NA,TRBV11-3,NA,TGTGCCAGCAGCTTCGACCGGACAGCAAGGGAGGAGACCCAGTACTTC,CASSFDRTAREETQYF